The subject of this entry is one T cell receptor (beta chain). Between the trimmed V and J ends, which lost 3 bases and 7 bases, there was a span of 10 bases. The CDR3 consists of 14 residues. Germline CDR1 MNHEY, CDR2 SVGAGI. The authors' processing: The authors estimated nucleated cell counts from reference gene primer amplification. TCRdb's copy holds only in-frame clones and misses some; the assay was immunoSEQ multiplex PCR. Clone size and the V and J calls come from that table; the DNA yielded D and trimming. The sample lists 150,000 to 200,000 clones; around 89% were seen once. The data were obtained in a study of blood T cell repertoires in COVID-19. The wider study: Sample material is recorded as cDNA or gDNA derived from T cells, B-cell-depleted T cells, or PBMCs.

The sequence was obtained from a human donor in a cohort sampled during active COVID-19. This chain links TRBV6-5 with TRBJ1-6, with D uncertain. Sequencing was carried out using peripheral blood. The CDR3 region has the DNA TGTGCCAGCAGTTATCTAGAGCCGAATTCACCCCTCCACTTT. It specifies CASSYLEPNSPLHF.